This entry is about one T cell receptor (beta chain). The antigen remains unidentified. This sample stems from a study of cytomegalovirus exposure and HLA in healthy donors. Per germline, CDR1 SGHRS and CDR2 YFSETQ. The CDR3 covers 18 residues. The V gene lost 6 bases and the J gene lost 4 bases, with 25 bases spanning the gap. Study-level points and caveats: Most TCR beta V segments were productive about 87% or about 30% of the time in an earlier analysis. Near-uniform donor sequencing depth was presumed by presence/absence analyses. Several top significant clusters appeared, in a later analysis, to be linked to common viral pathogens.

PCR primers comprised 60 Vbeta and 13 Jbeta primers. Using immunoSEQ multiplex PCR, the repertoire was profiled, and TCRdb retains in-frame clones only, with some absent. The table shows 150,000 to 200,000 clones, with less than 90% occurring only once. This receptor was identified in a man in his fifties in good health and CMV-seronegative. Sequenced input: PBMCs. This chain connects TRBV5-1 to TRBJ2-2, with D maybe TRBD1 (6 bases). The CDR3 DNA reads as TGCGCCAGCATGAGTAAACCGAATACAGGGTTGGCCACCGGGGAGCTGTTTTTT. Residues: CASMSKPNTGLATGELFF.